Below are 19 T cell receptor beta chains sequenced from a single sample in a study of CD8+CD57+ T cells in acquired aplastic anemia (dated by TCRdb to between 2017 and 2018). Instrument used: Illumina HiSeq 2000. Genomic DNA served as template for TCR beta VDJ combination and CDR3 sequence profiling. In-frame beta chains were kept once TCRdb had trimmed the public reads at Q25 with fastp and called clones with MiXCR. Each record represents a unique CDR3 protein, reported with the most common genes and DNA among its rows. This sample has 150,000 to 200,000 distinct CDR3 sequences in its table, and around 50% of those were observed once. About 1.2% of the sample rests with the top ten. Patients chosen for sequencing had shown expansion of CD8+CD57+ cells by flow cytometry. The specimen sequenced was sorted CD4+, CD8+, or CD8+CD57+ T cells (not recorded which) from PBMCs. The receptors come from a human donor with aplastic anemia.

This clonotype was seen a few times. The junction and the germline gene differ at one end; a read error may be behind it. This rearrangement joins TRBV10-3 to TRBJ2-5, with D perhaps assigned TRBD1 or TRBD2 (5 bases each). Germline loops: CDR1 ENHRY, CDR2 SYGVKD. The CDR3 is 12 residues long. The CDR3 loop is CVIRGREQTQYF. The CDR3 coding sequence is TGTGTCATCCGGGGCAGGGAACAGACCCAGTACTTC.

The chain joins TRBV24-1 to TRBJ2-5; D is unresolved. In germline, CDR1 is KGHDR, CDR2 SFDVKD. Between the trimmed V and J ends, which lost 12 bases and 4 bases, there was a span of 14 bases. This CDR3 comprises 12 residues. Written as DNA, the CDR3 is TGTGCCGCCGCCGGGTACGGAGAGACCCAGTACTTC. It translates to CAAAGYGETQYF.

This clonotype has a single count. A much larger clone lies one base from this, so it may be a read error. This likely comes from a read error, as the CDR3 has no conserved phenylalanine or tryptophan at its end. The genes are TRBV3-1 and TRBJ2-2, with D unclear. The CDR3 is 12 amino acids. Trimming removed 5 bases from V and 7 bases from J, with 8 bases in between. Germline V CDR1 and CDR2: LGHDT, YNNKEL (reference sequence). The CDR3, as DNA: TGTGCCAGCAGCGACTGGGGCGGGGAGCTGTTTTCT. Translated, it gives CASSDWGGELFS.

The chain couples TRBV2 to TRBJ2-3; either TRBD1 or TRBD2 may fit D (5 bases each). V was pared by 6 bases and J by 2 bases, with 12 bases between. The CDR3 extends over 14 amino acids. Germline V lookup: CDR1 SNHLY, CDR2 FYNNEI. CDR3 loop: CASSAGTDTDTQYF. The DNA for the CDR3 is TGTGCCAGCAGCGCCGGGACCGACACAGATACGCAGTATTTT.

This clonotype was recorded at least ten times. The V and J genes are TRBV7-8 and TRBJ1-2; TRBD1 agrees at 7 bases. CDR1 is SGHVS and CDR2 is FQNEAQ in the germline V gene. This CDR3 comprises 13 residues. J was trimmed by 8 bases and V by 5 bases; bases with no gene match: 8. The CDR3 DNA sequence: TGTGCCAGCAGCCCCGACAGGGCGTCCGGCTACACCTTC. It is translated as CASSPDRASGYTF.

The V gene is TRBV20-1, the J gene TRBJ2-7, with 9 bases identical to TRBD1. Germline V gene lookup returns CDR1 DFQATT and CDR2 SNEGSKA (reference sequence). Trimming at V came to 1 base and at J to 3 bases, leaving 4 bases not matched to a gene. The CDR3 is made up of 14 amino acids. CDR3 in DNA: TGCAGTGCTAGAGTACAGGGGGCGAACTACGAGCAGTACTTC. This translates into CSARVQGANYEQYF.

This chain connects TRBV10-1 to TRBJ2-1, with D possibly matching TRBD2 (5 bases). This CDR3 is 16 amino acids long. V lost 7 bases and J 0 bases, leaving 16 bases between the germline ends. Looked up from germline, CDR1 is WNHNN and CDR2 is SYGVQD (reference sequence). Written as DNA, the CDR3 is TGCGCCAGCAACCGAACACCGGGGAGCTCCTACAATGAGCAGTTCTTC. Encoded protein: CASNRTPGSSYNEQFF.

There are a few counts of this clonotype. The V and J genes are TRBV5-4 and TRBJ2-2; 16 bases agree with TRBD2. The CDR3 is made up of 17 amino acids. The germline V gene has CDR1 SGHNT and CDR2 YYREEE (reference sequence). V gave up 1 base and J gave up 5 bases; unmatched junction bases: 2. The CDR3 protein is CASSLRGLAGGTGELFF. The CDR3 bases are TGTGCCAGCAGCTTGCGGGGACTAGCGGGGGGGACCGGGGAGCTGTTTTTT.

A note on this clonotype: The CDR3 does not end in the conserved phenylalanine or tryptophan, so this is likely a read error. The chain recombines TRBV4-2 with TRBJ1-1; D is perhaps TRBD1 (5 bases). V was trimmed by 1 base and J by 3 bases, leaving 9 bases between them. Germline CDR1 and CDR2: LGHNA and YNFKEQ. CDR3 length: 14 residues. CDR3 region: CASSQGRGDTEAFL. The CDR3 DNA follows: TGTGCCAGCAGCCAAGGGAGAGGGGACACTGAAGCTTTCCTT.

The V and J genes are TRBV2 and TRBJ2-7; D could derive from TRBD1 or TRBD2 (6 bases each). The V gene's germline CDR1 is SNHLY and CDR2 FYNNEI. This CDR3 is 14 amino acids long. Deletions cut 7 bases from V and 3 bases from J, with 16 bases between. The CDR3 DNA is TGTGCCAGCATCAGGGGAAGTAGCGGCTACGAGCAGTACTTC. The encoded protein is CASIRGSSGYEQYF.

The chain joins TRBV19 to TRBJ2-5; D call uncertain. There are 12 residues in the CDR3. Looked up from germline, CDR1 is LNHDA and CDR2 is SQIVND (reference sequence). The V end lost 3 bases, the J end lost 3 bases, and 5 bases lay between the germline ends. CDR3 loop: CASSIEEETQYF. Here the CDR3 DNA reads TGTGCCAGTAGTATCGAGGAAGAGACCCAGTACTTC.

The chain carries TRBV2 and TRBJ2-5, with 14 bases matching TRBD2. Germline CDR1 reads SNHLY; CDR2 reads FYNNEI. The CDR3 consists of 15 residues. Trimming at V came to 10 bases and at J to 5 bases, leaving 9 bases not matched to a gene. The CDR3 sequence: CATRLTSGGAETQYF. The CDR3 DNA reads TGTGCCACCCGCCTGACTAGCGGGGGGGCTGAGACCCAGTACTTC.

This clonotype was seen at least ten times. This chain connects TRBV11-2 to TRBJ1-1; D possibly corresponds to TRBD1 (6 bases). V lost 3 bases and J lost 5, with 7 bases in between. Germline values: CDR1 SGHAT, CDR2 FQNNGV. This CDR3 comprises 12 residues. In DNA form, the CDR3 reads TGTGCCAGCAGCTTTCAGGGGACTGAAGCTTTCTTT. Its protein is CASSFQGTEAFF.

The J gene is TRBJ2-7, the V gene TRBV11-2; TRBD2 matches at 8 bases. V gave up 1 base and J gave up 2 bases; unmatched junction bases: 7. The length of the CDR3 is 16 residues. From germline, CDR1 is SGHAT and CDR2 FQNNGV. The DNA for the CDR3 is TGTGCCAGCAGCTTAGTTGGGAGCGGGGGACCCTACGAGCAGTACTTC. Residues: CASSLVGSGGPYEQYF.

The chain carries TRBV20-1 and TRBJ1-2, with 7 bases that match TRBD1. Per germline, CDR1 DFQATT and CDR2 SNEGSKA (reference sequence). J gave up 5 bases and V 5 bases, and 14 bases lay outside the gene matches. The CDR3 has 15 residues. This CDR3 reads CSASPPGQPSYGYTF. In nucleotides, the CDR3 is TGCAGTGCTTCTCCCCCGGGACAGCCCTCTTATGGCTACACCTTC.

The J gene is TRBJ2-1, the V gene TRBV15; TRBD2 matches at 9 bases. The germline CDR1 and CDR2 sequences are LNHNV and YYDKDF (reference sequence). The CDR3 loop spans 16 amino acids. The V and J ends lost 4 bases and 2 bases, in that order; junction bases with no gene match: 6. The CDR3 DNA sequence: TGTGCCACCAGCAACAGAGCGGGGGGCGCCTACAATGAGCAGTTCTTC. As protein: CATSNRAGGAYNEQFF. The full variable domain, in which reference TRBV15 and TRBJ2-1 provide the parts outside the CDR3, is DAMVIQNPRYQVTQFGKPVTLSCSQTLNHNVMYWYQQKSSQAPKLLFHYYDKDFNNEADTPDNFQSRRPNTSFCFLDIRSPGLGDTAMYLCATSNRAGGAYNEQFFGPGTRLTVL.

The chain couples TRBV2 to TRBJ1-1, with a weak D call TRBD1 (6 bases). CDR1 and CDR2 (germline): SNHLY, FYNNEI. Trimming shortened V by 1 base and J by 5 bases, and 11 bases separated the two germline ends. This CDR3 is 14 amino acids long. This CDR3 reads CASSEVIRGTEAFF. Here the CDR3 DNA reads TGTGCCAGCAGTGAAGTCATCAGGGGTACTGAAGCTTTCTTT.

This rearrangement joins TRBV15 to TRBJ1-3; D unresolved. This CDR3 has 13 residues. Germline loops: CDR1 LNHNV, CDR2 YYDKDF (reference sequence). V shed 0 bases and J shed 8 bases, with 8 bases lying between them. CDR3 residues: CATSRDPGDTIYF. The CDR3 DNA reads as TGTGCCACCAGCAGAGACCCCGGTGACACCATATATTTT.

This clonotype was seen repeatedly, ten times or more. The CDR3 DNA follows: TGTGCCAGCAGTGAATCCCGCGGTAAGGGGGCGAACACTGAAGCTTTCTTT. This codes for CASSESRGKGANTEAFF. The chain couples TRBV25-1 to TRBJ1-1; TRBD1 agrees at 7 bases. The ends lost 1 base at V and 1 base at J; junction bases unmatched: 9. This CDR3 is built from 17 residues. Germline values: CDR1 MGHDK, CDR2 SYGVNS.